This T cell receptor beta chain emerged from a study of shared T cell receptors in the human thymus. The CDR3 is made up of 15 amino acids. In germline, CDR1 is SGHVS, CDR2 FQNEAQ. The V gene end was trimmed by 7 bases and the J gene end by 1 base; junction bases not matched to a gene: 6. The count of this clone is one. The assay was immunoSEQ multiplex PCR, and TCRdb's table has in-frame clones only and misses some. This sample has more than 300,000 clones, with 95% found just once. This chain links TRBV7-8 with TRBJ2-3, with 9 positions matching TRBD1. The clonotype originates from a human donor. The sample comprised thymocytes. The CDR3: CASTVQGAGTDTQYF. CDR3 DNA sequence: TGTGCCAGCACAGTACAGGGGGCCGGCACAGATACGCAGTATTTT.